The present TCR beta chain was sequenced within a study of T cells after yellow fever vaccination. Study outcomes and limitations: Researchers report a weaker secondary response that nonetheless peaked faster, day 5 versus 15. Abundant contaminating clonotypes from the bulk population could appear in FACS-sorted repertoires. At around 96% for CD4 and over 80% for CD8, most primary-vaccination clones showed up again after the booster.

A few counts support this clonotype. Antigen unknown. Universal primer sites and UMIs were introduced during 5'RACE template-switching synthesis of TCR cDNA. Via MiXCR, TCRdb re-called the 5' RACE reads, giving one row per CDR3 protein. The sample lists under 350,000 distinct CDR3 sequences; over 4% were seen once. This sequence originates from a man aged 18 to 30 who received the YFV17D yellow fever vaccine. Sequencing was performed on PBMCs, taken 5 days after the yellow fever booster vaccination.

Written as DNA, the CDR3 is TGTGCCAGCTCACCTCCAGGGGAGGTGAACGAGCAGTACTTC. Amino acids: CASSPPGEVNEQYF. This chain joins TRBV18 and TRBJ2-7; D possibly matches TRBD1 or TRBD2 (6 bases each). Germline V gene lookup returns CDR1 KGHSH and CDR2 LQKENI. Trimming cost V 3 bases and J 5 bases, with 14 bases left between them. The CDR3 has 14 amino acids. Full variable domain (remainder filled in from reference TRBV18 and TRBJ2-7): NAGVMQNPRHLVRRRGQEARLRCSPMKGHSHVYWYRQLPEEGLKFMVYLQKENIIDESGMPKERFSAEFPKEGPSILRIQQVVRGDSAAYFCASSPPGEVNEQYFGPGTRLTVT.